The clone carrying this T cell receptor beta chain was detected only a few times. What it binds is unknown. TCR beta CDR3 regions were amplified from RNA transcripts. HTBI primers primed a first-round RT-PCR, and a second-round multiplex PCR followed. TCRdb reanalysed the multiplex PCR reads using MiXCR and keeps one entry per CDR3 protein. The repertoire includes over a million distinct CDR3 sequences, about 35% of them detected once, and around 10% sits in the top ten. If patients had other autoimmune diseases, uncontrolled infections, pregnancy or lactation, they were excluded. This record comes from a study of Graves' ophthalmopathy and Graves' hyperthyroidism. Findings and caveats of the study: Ophthalmopathy progression predictions by the model showed 72.22% specificity and about 70% sensitivity. Most expanded clonotypes in thyroid above 0.001 frequency also showed up in blood.

V was trimmed by 6 bases and J by 0 bases, leaving 14 bases between them. CDR1 and CDR2 from the germline V gene are SGHVS and FQNEAQ. The CDR3 runs to 15 residues. Specimen: peripheral blood or thyroid tissue (not recorded which). V gene TRBV7-8 combines with J gene TRBJ1-1; D is unresolved. This TCR was recovered from an adult man with Graves' hyperthyroidism. The CDR3 loop is CASSLDGWVNTEAFF. Here the CDR3 DNA reads TGTGCCAGCAGTTTGGACGGGTGGGTGAACACTGAAGCTTTCTTT.